The 10 T cell receptor beta chains presented below share a single source sample, sequenced in a study of T cells in Graves' hyperthyroidism and ophthalmopathy. TCR beta CDR3 regions were amplified from RNA transcripts. The TCR CDR3 first-round RT-PCR relied on the HTBI primer set. One entry per CDR3 protein results from TCRdb running MiXCR on the multiplex PCR reads. The sample records hundreds of thousands of distinct CDR3 sequences, roughly 46% being singletons. The specimen sequenced was peripheral blood or thyroid tissue (not recorded which). These receptors were obtained from an adult man with Graves' disease, either hyperthyroidism or ophthalmopathy (not recorded which).

The chain is built from TRBV9 and TRBJ2-7; D gene uncertain. Trimming removed 2 bases from V and 4 bases from J, with 10 bases in between. Looked up from germline, CDR1 is SGDLS and CDR2 is YYNGEE. The CDR3 spans 13 residues. The CDR3 loop is CASSVADGYEQYF. CDR3 DNA: TGTGCCAGCAGCGTTGCGGACGGGTACGAGCAGTACTTC.

This clonotype is a singleton in its sample. This may come from a read error, since a much larger clone is one base off. This rearrangement joins TRBV6-1 to TRBJ2-6; TRBD1 or TRBD2 may be the D gene (5 bases each). The V gene's germline CDR1 is MNHNS and CDR2 SASEGT. This CDR3 has 16 amino acids. The CDR3: CASTEGRLSGANVLAF. CDR3 bases: TGTGCCAGCACCGAGGGACGTCTCTCTGGGGCCAACGTCCTGGCTTTC.

Regarding this clonotype: A read error may explain this, as a much larger clone is one base away. The J gene is TRBJ2-7, the V gene TRBV7-6; possibly TRBD1 for D (5 bases). Germline-derived CDR1 and CDR2 are SGHVS and FNYEAQ. The CDR3 has 17 residues. CDR3 nucleotide sequence: TGTGCCAGCAGCCCTGGGGTAGGGCAGGGCAGCTCCCACGAGCAGTACTTC. This gives the protein CASSPGVGQGSSHEQYF.

A word on this clonotype: A much larger clone is a single base away; this may be a read error. J is TRBJ1-1 and V is TRBV29-1; unclear D gene. The CDR3 is made up of 15 amino acids. Germline V CDR1 and CDR2: SQVTM, ANQGSEA. V lost 4 bases to trimming and J lost 1 base, with 16 bases between them. The CDR3 nucleotides are TGCAGCGTTGGAAGTCCGCCATATCGGAACACTGAAGCTTTCTTT. Translated: CSVGSPPYRNTEAFF.

This clonotype appeared a few times. The rearrangement uses TRBV5-1 and TRBJ2-5, with D perhaps matching TRBD2 (6 bases). V lost 7 bases and J 5 bases, leaving 15 bases between the germline ends. Germline CDR1 SGHRS, CDR2 YFSETQ. CDR3 length: 13 residues. The CDR3 region is CASGMTSWETQYF. The CDR3 nucleotides read TGCGCCAGCGGCATGACTAGTTGGGAGACCCAGTACTTC.

Concerning this clonotype itself: An end of the junction does not agree with germline; a read error may underlie this. The chain joins TRBV4-1 to TRBJ1-2, with D tentatively TRBD1 (6 bases). Looked up from germline, CDR1 is MGHRA and CDR2 is YSYEKL. There are 16 residues in the CDR3. CDR3 coding DNA: TGTGCCAGCAGCCAAGAAAGGAAGGACAGAAACTATGGCTACACCTTC. Its protein is CASSQERKDRNYGYTF.

The V gene is TRBV25-1, the J gene TRBJ2-7, with 7 bases that match TRBD1. The CDR3 has 17 residues. In germline, CDR1 is MGHDK, CDR2 SYGVNS. The V segment lost 4 bases and the J segment 0 bases; nucleotides outside the gene matches: 12. As DNA, the CDR3 is TGTGCCAGCAGTGCTAGTGGTCAGGGGGTGAGCTCCTACGAGCAGTACTTC. Its protein product is CASSASGQGVSSYEQYF.

This clonotype was counted a few times. The rearrangement joins TRBV5-1 to TRBJ1-2; the D is unclear. CDR3 length: 14 amino acids. Germline V gene sequence: CDR1 SGHRS, CDR2 YFSETQ. V lost 0 bases and J 3 bases, leaving 9 bases between the germline ends. For the CDR3, the DNA is TGCGCCAGCAGCTTGGACACCGATTACTATGGCTACACCTTC. Residues: CASSLDTDYYGYTF. Full variable domain (outside the CDR3, taken from reference TRBV5-1 and TRBJ1-2): KAGVTQTPRYLIKTRGQQVTLSCSPISGHRSVSWYQQTPGQGLQFLFEYFSETQRNKGNFPGRFSGRQFSNSRSEMNVSTLELGDSALYLCASSLDTDYYGYTFGSGTRLTVV.

This clonotype was observed many times. CDR3 protein: CASSSPRDRGRYEQYF. The CDR3 bases are TGTGCCAGCAGCTCGCCTCGGGACAGGGGGAGGTACGAGCAGTACTTC. This chain connects TRBV7-9 to TRBJ2-7; 11 nucleotides align to TRBD1. Germline lookup yields CDR1 SEHNR and CDR2 FQNEAQ (reference sequence). This CDR3 is built from 16 residues. V was pared by 4 bases and J by 4 bases, with 9 bases of the junction left unmatched.

In nucleotides, the CDR3 is TGTGCCATCAGTGGCCGTGACACCGGGGCACGACGATCACCCCTCCACTTT. It yields the protein CAISGRDTGARRSPLHF. The chain recombines TRBV10-3 with TRBJ1-6, with D maybe TRBD1 (5 bases). CDR3 length equals 17 residues. Germline V lookup: CDR1 ENHRY, CDR2 SYGVKD. The ends were cut back, 4 bases at V and 10 bases at J, with 23 bases in the middle.